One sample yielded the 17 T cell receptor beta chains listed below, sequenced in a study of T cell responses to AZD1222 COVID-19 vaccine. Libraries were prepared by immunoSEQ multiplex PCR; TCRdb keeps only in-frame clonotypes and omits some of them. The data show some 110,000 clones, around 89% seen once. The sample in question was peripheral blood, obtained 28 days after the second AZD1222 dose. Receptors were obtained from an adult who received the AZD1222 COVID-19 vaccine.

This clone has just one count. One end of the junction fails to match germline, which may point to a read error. CDR3: CSARDTRF. The CDR3 nucleotides are TGCAGTGCTAGAGATACTCGCTTT. The chain combines TRBV20-1 with TRBJ1-1; D unclear. The CDR3 extends over 8 amino acids. Germline V CDR1 and CDR2: DFQATT, SNEGSKA (reference sequence).

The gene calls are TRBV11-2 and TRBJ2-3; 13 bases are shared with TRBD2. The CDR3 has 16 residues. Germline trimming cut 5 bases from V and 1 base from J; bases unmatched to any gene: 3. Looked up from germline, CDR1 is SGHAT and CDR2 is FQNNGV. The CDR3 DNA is TGTGCCAGCAGCGGAGGACTAGCGGGGGGCACAGATACGCAGTATTTT. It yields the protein CASSGGLAGGTDTQYF.

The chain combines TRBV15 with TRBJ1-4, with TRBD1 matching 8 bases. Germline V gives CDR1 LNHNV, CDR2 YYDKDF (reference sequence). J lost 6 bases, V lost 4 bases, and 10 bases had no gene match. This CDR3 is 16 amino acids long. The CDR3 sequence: CATSINQGATDEKLFF. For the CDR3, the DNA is TGTGCCACCAGCATTAATCAGGGGGCGACGGATGAAAAACTGTTTTTT. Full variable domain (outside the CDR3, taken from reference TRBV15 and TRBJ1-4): DAMVIQNPRYQVTQFGKPVTLSCSQTLNHNVMYWYQQKSSQAPKLLFHYYDKDFNNEADTPDNFQSRRPNTSFCFLDIRSPGLGDTAMYLCATSINQGATDEKLFFGSGTQLSVL.

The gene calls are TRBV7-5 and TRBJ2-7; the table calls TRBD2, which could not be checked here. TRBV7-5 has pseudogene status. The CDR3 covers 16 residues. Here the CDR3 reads CVRSFGSAPSSYEQYF. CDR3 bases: TGTGTCAGAAGCTTCGGCTCAGCGCCTAGCTCCTACGAGCAGTACTTC.

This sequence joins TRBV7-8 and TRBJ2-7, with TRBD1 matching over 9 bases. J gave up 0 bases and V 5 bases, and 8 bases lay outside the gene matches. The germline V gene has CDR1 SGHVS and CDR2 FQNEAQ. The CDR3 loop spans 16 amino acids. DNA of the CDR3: TGTGCCAGCAGCCAGTCCGGGACAGGGTTCTCCTACGAGCAGTACTTC. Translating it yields CASSQSGTGFSYEQYF.

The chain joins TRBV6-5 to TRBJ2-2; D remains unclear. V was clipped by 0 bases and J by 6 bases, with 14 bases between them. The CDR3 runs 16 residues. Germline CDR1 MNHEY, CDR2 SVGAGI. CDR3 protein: CASSYSPNHHAGELFF. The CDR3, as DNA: TGTGCCAGCAGTTACTCGCCTAACCACCACGCCGGGGAGCTGTTTTTT.

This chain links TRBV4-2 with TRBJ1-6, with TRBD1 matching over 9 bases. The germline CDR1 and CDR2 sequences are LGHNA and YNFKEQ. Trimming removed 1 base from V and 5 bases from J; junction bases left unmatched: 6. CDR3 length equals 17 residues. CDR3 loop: CASSQVTGGGNNSPLHF. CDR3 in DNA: TGTGCCAGCAGCCAAGTGACAGGGGGAGGAAATAATTCACCCCTCCACTTT.

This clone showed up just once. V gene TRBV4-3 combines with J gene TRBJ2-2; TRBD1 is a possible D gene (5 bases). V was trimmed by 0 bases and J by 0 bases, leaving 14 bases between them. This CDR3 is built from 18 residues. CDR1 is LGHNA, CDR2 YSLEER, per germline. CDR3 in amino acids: CASSQDPEGAANTGELFF. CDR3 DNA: TGCGCCAGCAGCCAAGATCCCGAAGGGGCCGCGAACACCGGGGAGCTGTTTTTT.

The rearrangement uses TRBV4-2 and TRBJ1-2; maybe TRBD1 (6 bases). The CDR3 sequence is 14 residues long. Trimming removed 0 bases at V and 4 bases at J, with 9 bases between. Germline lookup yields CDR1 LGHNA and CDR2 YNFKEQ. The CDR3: CASSQEEGGYGYTF. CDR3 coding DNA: TGTGCCAGCAGCCAAGAGGAGGGGGGCTATGGCTACACCTTC.

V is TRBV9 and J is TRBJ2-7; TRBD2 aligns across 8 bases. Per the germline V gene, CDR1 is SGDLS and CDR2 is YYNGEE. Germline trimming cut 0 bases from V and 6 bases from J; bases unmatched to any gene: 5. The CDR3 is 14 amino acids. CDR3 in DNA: TGTGCCAGCAGCGTAGACGAGCGGGAGTTCGAGCAGTACTTC. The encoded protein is CASSVDEREFEQYF.

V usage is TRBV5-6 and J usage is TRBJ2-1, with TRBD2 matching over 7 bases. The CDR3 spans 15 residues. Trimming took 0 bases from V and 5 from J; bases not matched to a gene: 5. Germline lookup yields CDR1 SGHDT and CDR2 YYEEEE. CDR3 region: CASSLGRGINNEQFF. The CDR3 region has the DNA TGTGCCAGCAGCTTGGGGCGGGGGATTAACAATGAGCAGTTCTTC.

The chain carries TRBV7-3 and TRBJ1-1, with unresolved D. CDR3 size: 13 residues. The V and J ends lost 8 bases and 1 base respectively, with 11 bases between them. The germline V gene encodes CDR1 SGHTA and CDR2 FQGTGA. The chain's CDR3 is CASGVGGNTEAFF. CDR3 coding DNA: TGTGCCAGCGGCGTGGGAGGGAACACTGAAGCTTTCTTT.

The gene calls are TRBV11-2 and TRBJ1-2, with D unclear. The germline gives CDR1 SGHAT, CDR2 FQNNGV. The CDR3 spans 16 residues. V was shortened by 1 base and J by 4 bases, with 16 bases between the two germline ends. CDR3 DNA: TGTGCCAGCAGCTTAGTACGTTCCGATCTTATCTATGGCTACACCTTC. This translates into CASSLVRSDLIYGYTF. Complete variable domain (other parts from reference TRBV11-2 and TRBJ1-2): EAGVAQSPRYKIIEKRQSVAFWCNPISGHATLYWYQQILGQGPKLLIQFQNNGVVDDSQLPKDRFSAERLKGVDSTLKIQPAKLEDSAVYLCASSLVRSDLIYGYTFGSGTRLTVV.

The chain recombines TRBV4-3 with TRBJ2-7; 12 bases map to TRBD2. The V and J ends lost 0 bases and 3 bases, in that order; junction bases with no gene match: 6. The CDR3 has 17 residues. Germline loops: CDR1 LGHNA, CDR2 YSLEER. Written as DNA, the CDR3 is TGCGCCAGCAGCCAAGACCGACTAGCGGGAGCTGGCTACGAGCAGTACTTC. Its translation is CASSQDRLAGAGYEQYF.

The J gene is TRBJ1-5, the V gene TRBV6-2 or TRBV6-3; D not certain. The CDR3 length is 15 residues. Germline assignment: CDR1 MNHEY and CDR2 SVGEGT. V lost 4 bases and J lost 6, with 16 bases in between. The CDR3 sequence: CASSSGGGPPQPQHF. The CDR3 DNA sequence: TGTGCCAGCAGTTCCGGAGGAGGGCCACCTCAGCCCCAGCATTTT.

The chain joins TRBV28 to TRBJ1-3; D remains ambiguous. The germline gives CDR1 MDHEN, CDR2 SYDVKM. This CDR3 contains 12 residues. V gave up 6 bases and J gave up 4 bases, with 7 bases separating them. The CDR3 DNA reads TGTGCCAGCAGCCCACAGGGAAACACCATATATTTT. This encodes CASSPQGNTIYF.

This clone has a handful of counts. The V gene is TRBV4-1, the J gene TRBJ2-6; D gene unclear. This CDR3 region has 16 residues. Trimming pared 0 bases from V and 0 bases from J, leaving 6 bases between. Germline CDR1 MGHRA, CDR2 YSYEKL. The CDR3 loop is CASSQDSTSGANVLTF. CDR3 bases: TGCGCCAGCAGCCAAGATAGCACCTCTGGGGCCAACGTCCTGACTTTC.